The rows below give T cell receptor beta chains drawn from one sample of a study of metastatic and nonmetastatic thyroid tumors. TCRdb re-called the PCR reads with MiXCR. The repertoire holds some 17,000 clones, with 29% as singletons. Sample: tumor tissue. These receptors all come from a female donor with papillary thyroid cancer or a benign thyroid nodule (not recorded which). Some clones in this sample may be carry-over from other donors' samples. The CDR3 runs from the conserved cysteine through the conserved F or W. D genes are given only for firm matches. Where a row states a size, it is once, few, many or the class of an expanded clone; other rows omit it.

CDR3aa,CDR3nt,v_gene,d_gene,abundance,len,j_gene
CASSISAAFEAGGPGELFF,TGTGCCAGTAGTATATCGGCGGCCTTCGAAGCGGGAGGGCCCGGGGAGCTGTTTTTT,TRBV19,TRBD2,large,19,TRBJ2-2
CASSRRDLGEKLFF,TGTGCCAGCAGCCGCCGGGACTTGGGGGAAAAACTGTTTTTT,TRBV11-1,-,many,14,TRBJ1-4
CASSPFGTSETQYF,TGTGCCAGCAGTCCCTTCGGGACATCAGAGACCCAGTACTTC,TRBV28,-,-,14,TRBJ2-5
CASSVPGTGEAFF,TGTGCCAGCAGCGTACCCGGGACAGGTGAAGCTTTCTTT,TRBV9,TRBD1,-,13,TRBJ1-1
CASKDWDSVETQYF,TGCGCCAGCAAGGACTGGGATAGTGTTGAGACCCAGTACTTC,TRBV10-2,-,many,14,TRBJ2-5
CASIRENPAYNEQFF,TGTGCCAGCATAAGGGAAAACCCAGCCTACAATGAGCAGTTCTTC,TRBV6-5,-,few,15,TRBJ2-1
CSARGQFYEQYF,TGCAGTGCTAGAGGGCAGTTCTACGAGCAGTACTTC,TRBV20-1,-,-,12,TRBJ2-7
CASSPVRGAGELFF,TGTGCCAGCAGCCCAGTGAGGGGCGCCGGGGAGCTGTTTTTT,TRBV7-8,-,few,14,TRBJ2-2
CASSGPGQGRKDTQYF,TGTGCCAGTAGTGGACCGGGACAGGGGAGAAAAGATACGCAGTATTTT,TRBV19,TRBD1,once,16,TRBJ2-3
CASSSGSGRRYEQYF,TGTGCCAGCAGTTCCGGGTCGGGACGACGCTACGAGCAGTACTTC,TRBV28,-,few,15,TRBJ2-7
CASSLTRNQPQHF,TGTGCCAGCAGTTTAACTCGTAATCAGCCCCAGCATTTT,TRBV27,-,few,13,TRBJ1-5
CASNPPGLHYEQYF,TGTGCCAGCAACCCCCCGGGACTACACTACGAGCAGTACTTC,TRBV6-2/TRBV6-3,TRBD2,medium-sized,14,TRBJ2-7
CASADRGIRNQPQHF,TGTGCCAGCGCAGACAGGGGAATTCGAAATCAGCCCCAGCATTTT,TRBV28,TRBD1,medium-sized,15,TRBJ1-5
CASSTGLAGLGGEQFF,TGTGCCAGCAGCACGGGACTAGCGGGACTCGGGGGTGAGCAGTTCTTC,TRBV9,TRBD2,many,16,TRBJ2-1
CATSGLETRDTQYF,TGTGCCACCAGTGGTCTGGAGACCCGGGATACGCAGTATTTT,TRBV24-1,-,medium-sized,14,TRBJ2-3
CASSSTGGSQETQYF,TGCGCCAGCAGCTCAACAGGGGGTTCCCAAGAGACCCAGTACTTC,TRBV5-1,TRBD1,-,15,TRBJ2-5